What follows are 10 T cell receptor beta chains derived from one specimen sequenced in a study of blood T cell repertoires in COVID-19. Profiling relied on immunoSEQ multiplex PCR, and the TCRdb table lists in-frame clones only, not all of them. The repertoire consists of 250,000 or so clones, with 75% to 90% occurring once and the leading ten covering about 3%. Sequencing was performed on peripheral blood. Receptors originate from a woman in her thirties with active or convalescent COVID-19.

DNA for the CDR3: TGTGCCAGCAGCCGATTCTATAGCAATCAGCCCCAGCATTTT. Translating it yields CASSRFYSNQPQHF. The V call is TRBV5-6, the J call TRBJ1-5, with D uncertain. Trimming took 4 bases from V and 0 from J, leaving 8 bases between them. Germline V gene data show CDR1 as SGHDT and CDR2 as YYEEEE. This CDR3 is 14 amino acids long.

The chain combines TRBV5-1 with TRBJ1-4; 7 positions match TRBD1. This CDR3 region has 19 residues. Germline CDR1 is SGHRS and CDR2 is YFSETQ. Trimming cost V 4 bases and J 0 bases; bases outside gene matches: 15. CDR3 DNA: TGCGCCAGCAGCCCGTATACGGGACAGTTAGACGCAACTAATGAAAAACTGTTTTTT. Protein: CASSPYTGQLDATNEKLFF.

V and J are TRBV2 and TRBJ1-1; no clear D. CDR1 is SNHLY and CDR2 is FYNNEI in the germline V gene. The CDR3 length is 12 residues. V dropped 7 bases and J dropped 10 bases, with 16 bases sitting between them. CDR3 residues: CASTGSSPGAFF. CDR3 in DNA: TGTGCCAGCACTGGCTCTTCGCCTGGAGCTTTCTTT.

This clone was observed once. This chain joins TRBV27 and TRBJ2-7; possibly TRBD2 for D (7 bases). This CDR3 is 14 amino acids long. Trimming stripped 2 bases from V and 2 bases from J, with 10 bases between. Germline CDR1 MNHEY, CDR2 SMNVEV (reference sequence). CDR3 DNA: TGTGCCAGCAGTTTAGCGGGGGCAACCTACGAGCAGTACTTC. This translates into CASSLAGATYEQYF.

A single count supports this clone. J is TRBJ2-7 and V is TRBV10-3, with TRBD2 matching 9 bases. The V gene end was trimmed by 4 bases and the J gene end by 2 bases; junction bases not matched to a gene: 6. This CDR3 contains 15 residues. Germline CDR1 ENHRY, CDR2 SYGVKD. Here the CDR3 DNA reads TGTGCCATCAGTGCGCCGGGACTAGCTCCCTACGAGCAGTACTTC. It translates to CAISAPGLAPYEQYF.

The chain joins TRBV5-1 to TRBJ1-2; maybe TRBD1 (6 bases). The germline V and J ends were trimmed by 4 bases and 6 bases, with 10 bases remaining between them. This CDR3 is 12 amino acids long. Germline V gene data show CDR1 as SGHRS and CDR2 as YFSETQ. The CDR3: CASSPGQDGYTF. The CDR3, as DNA: TGCGCCAGCAGCCCGGGACAAGATGGCTACACCTTC.

This chain connects TRBV19 to TRBJ2-1; TRBD1 matches 12 bases. The CDR3 sequence is 15 residues long. J was trimmed by 8 bases and V by 3 bases; bases with no gene match: 5. CDR1 LNHDA and CDR2 SQIVND come from the germline V gene (reference sequence). The DNA for the CDR3 is TGTGCCAGTAGTATTTCGGGACAGGGGGCCTATGAGCAGTTCTTC. It translates to CASSISGQGAYEQFF.

This chain joins TRBV3-1 (or the pseudogene TRBV3-2) and TRBJ1-6; no reliable D call. Between the trimmed V and J ends, which lost 1 base and 3 bases, there was a span of 10 bases. Germline V lookup: CDR1 LGHDT, CDR2 YNNKEL (reference sequence). The CDR3 spans 16 residues. CDR3 loop: CASSQAGLSYNSPLHF. The CDR3 DNA sequence: TGTGCCAGCAGCCAAGCAGGACTCAGCTATAATTCACCCCTCCACTTT.

The chain employs TRBV5-6 and TRBJ2-7; 9 nucleotides agree with TRBD1. The CDR3 sequence is 16 residues long. The junction had 9 bases not matched to a gene; V was cut back by 4 bases and J by 1 base. Germline V CDR1 and CDR2: SGHDT, YYEEEE. The DNA of the CDR3 is TGTGCCAGCAGCCCAGGTGGACAGGGGCGGTCCTACGAGCAGTACTTC. Protein: CASSPGGQGRSYEQYF.

V and J are TRBV9 and TRBJ2-1, with 8 nucleotides matching TRBD1. This CDR3 region has 14 residues. V lost 3 bases to trimming and J lost 9 bases; unmatched junction nucleotides: 8. In germline, CDR1 is SGDLS, CDR2 YYNGEE. The CDR3 sequence is CASSGSSGGGEQFF. In DNA form, the CDR3 reads TGTGCCAGCAGCGGATCCTCAGGGGGCGGTGAGCAGTTCTTC. Variable domain in full (rest from reference TRBV9 and TRBJ2-1): DSGVTQTPKHLITATGQRVTLRCSPRSGDLSVYWYQQSLDQGLQFLIQYYNGEERAKGNILERFSAQQFPDLHSELNLSSLELGDSALYFCASSGSSGGGEQFFGPGTRLTVL.